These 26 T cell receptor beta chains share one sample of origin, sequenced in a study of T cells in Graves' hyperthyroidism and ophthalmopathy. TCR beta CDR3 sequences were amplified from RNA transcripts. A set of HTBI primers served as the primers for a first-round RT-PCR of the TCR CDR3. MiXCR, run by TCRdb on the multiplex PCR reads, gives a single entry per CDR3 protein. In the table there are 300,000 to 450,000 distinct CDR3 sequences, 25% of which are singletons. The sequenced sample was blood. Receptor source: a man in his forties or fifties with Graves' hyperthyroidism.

The CDR3 here is CASRPPNRGRLDTEAFF. CDR3 DNA sequence: TGTGCCAGCAGGCCCCCAAACAGGGGGCGGTTAGACACTGAAGCTTTCTTT. The rearrangement links TRBV6-2 or TRBV6-3 to TRBJ1-1; 9 nucleotides match TRBD1. CDR1 is MNHEY and CDR2 is SVGEGT in the germline V gene. Trimming removed 6 bases from V and 3 bases from J; junction bases left unmatched: 14. This CDR3 is 17 amino acids long.

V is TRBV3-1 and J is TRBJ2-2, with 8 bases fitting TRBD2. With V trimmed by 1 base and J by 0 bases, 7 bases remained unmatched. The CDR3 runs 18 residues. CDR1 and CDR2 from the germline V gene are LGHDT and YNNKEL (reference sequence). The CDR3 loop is CASSQGPAGAPNTGELFF. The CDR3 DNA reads TGTGCCAGCAGCCAAGGCCCAGCGGGAGCCCCGAACACCGGGGAGCTGTTTTTT.

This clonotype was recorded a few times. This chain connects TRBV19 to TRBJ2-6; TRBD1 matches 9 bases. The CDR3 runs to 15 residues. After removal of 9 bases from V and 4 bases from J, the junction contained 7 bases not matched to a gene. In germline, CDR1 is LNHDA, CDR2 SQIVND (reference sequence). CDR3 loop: CASDRTGAGANVLTF. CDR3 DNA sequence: TGTGCCAGCGACAGGACAGGGGCGGGGGCCAACGTCCTGACTTTC. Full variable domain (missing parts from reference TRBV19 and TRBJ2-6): DGGITQSPKYLFRKEGQNVTLSCEQNLNHDAMYWYRQDPGQGLRLIYYSQIVNDFQKGDIAEGYSVSREKKESFPLTVTSAQKNPTAFYLCASDRTGAGANVLTFGAGSRLTVL.

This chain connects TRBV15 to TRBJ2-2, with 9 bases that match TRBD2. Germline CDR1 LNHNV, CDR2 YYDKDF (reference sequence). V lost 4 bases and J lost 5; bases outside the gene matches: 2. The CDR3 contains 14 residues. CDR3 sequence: CATSTAGGTGELFF. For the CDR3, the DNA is TGTGCCACCAGCACAGCGGGAGGTACCGGGGAGCTGTTTTTT.

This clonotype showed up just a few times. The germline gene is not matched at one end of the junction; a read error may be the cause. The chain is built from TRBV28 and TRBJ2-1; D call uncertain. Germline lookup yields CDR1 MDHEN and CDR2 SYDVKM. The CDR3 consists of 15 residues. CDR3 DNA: TGTGCCAGCAGTTTGGGCGGAAGCTCCTACAATGAGCAGTCCTTC. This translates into CASSLGGSSYNEQSF.

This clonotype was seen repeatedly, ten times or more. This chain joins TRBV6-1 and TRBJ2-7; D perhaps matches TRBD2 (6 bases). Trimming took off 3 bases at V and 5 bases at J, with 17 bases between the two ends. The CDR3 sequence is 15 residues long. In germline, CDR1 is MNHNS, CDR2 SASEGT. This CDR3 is CASSDKVSGADEQYF. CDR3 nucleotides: TGTGCCAGCAGTGATAAGGTTAGCGGCGCTGACGAGCAGTACTTC.

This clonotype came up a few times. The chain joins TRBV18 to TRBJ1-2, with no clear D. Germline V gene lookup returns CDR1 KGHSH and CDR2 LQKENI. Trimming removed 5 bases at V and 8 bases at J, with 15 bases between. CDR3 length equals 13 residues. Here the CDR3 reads CASSSYATGGYTF. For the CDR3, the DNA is TGTGCCAGCTCATCATATGCTACGGGGGGCTACACCTTC.

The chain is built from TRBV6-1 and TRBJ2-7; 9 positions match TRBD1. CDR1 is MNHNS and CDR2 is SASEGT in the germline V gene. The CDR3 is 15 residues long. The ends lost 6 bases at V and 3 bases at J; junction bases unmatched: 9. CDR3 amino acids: CASRGEDRGRYEQYF. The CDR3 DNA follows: TGTGCCAGCAGGGGGGAGGACAGGGGTCGCTACGAGCAGTACTTC.

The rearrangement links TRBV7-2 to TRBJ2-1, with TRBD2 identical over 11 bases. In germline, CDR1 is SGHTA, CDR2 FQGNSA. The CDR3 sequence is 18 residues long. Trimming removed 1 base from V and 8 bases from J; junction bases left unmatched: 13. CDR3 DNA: TGTGCCAGCAGCTTAGTTTCGATAGTAGCGGGAGGGCCAGATGAGCAGTTCTTC. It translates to CASSLVSIVAGGPDEQFF.

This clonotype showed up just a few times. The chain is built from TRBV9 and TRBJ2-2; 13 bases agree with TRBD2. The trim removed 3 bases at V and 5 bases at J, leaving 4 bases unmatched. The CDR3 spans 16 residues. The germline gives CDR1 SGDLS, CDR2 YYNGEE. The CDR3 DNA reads TGTGCCAGCAGCGGAGGGACTAGCGGGAAGACCGGGGAGCTGTTTTTT. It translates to CASSGGTSGKTGELFF.

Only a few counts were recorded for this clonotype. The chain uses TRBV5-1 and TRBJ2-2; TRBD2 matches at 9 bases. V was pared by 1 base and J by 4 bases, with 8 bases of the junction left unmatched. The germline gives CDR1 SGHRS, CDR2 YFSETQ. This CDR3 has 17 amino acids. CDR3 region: CASSLYPETSGTGELFF. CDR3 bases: TGCGCCAGCAGCTTGTATCCCGAGACTAGCGGCACCGGGGAGCTGTTTTTT.

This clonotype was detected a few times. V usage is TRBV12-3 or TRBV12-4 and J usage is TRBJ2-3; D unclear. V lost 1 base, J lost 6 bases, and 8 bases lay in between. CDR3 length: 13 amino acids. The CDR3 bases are TGTGCCAGCAGTTTAGTGGAGAACGATACGCAGTATTTT. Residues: CASSLVENDTQYF.

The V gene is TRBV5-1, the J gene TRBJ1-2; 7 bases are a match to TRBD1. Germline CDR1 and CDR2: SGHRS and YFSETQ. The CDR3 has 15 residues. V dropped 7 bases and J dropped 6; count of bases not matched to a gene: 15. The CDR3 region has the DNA TGCGCCAGCGCGCGGATTGGCAGGGGGAATGATGGCTACACCTTC. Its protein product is CASARIGRGNDGYTF.

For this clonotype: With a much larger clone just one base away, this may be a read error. The CDR3 sequence: CVSSPNPGPAFF. The CDR3 DNA is TGTGTCAGCAGCCCGAACCCGGGACCAGCTTTCTTT. This chain joins TRBV3-1 and TRBJ1-1; the D gene is possibly TRBD1 (5 bases). The CDR3 spans 12 residues. Germline V lookup: CDR1 LGHDT, CDR2 YNNKEL (reference sequence).

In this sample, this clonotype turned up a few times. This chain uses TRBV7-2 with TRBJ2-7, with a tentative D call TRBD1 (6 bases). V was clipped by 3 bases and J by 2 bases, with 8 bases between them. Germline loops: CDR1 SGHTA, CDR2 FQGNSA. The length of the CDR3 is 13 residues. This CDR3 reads CASSFEGAYEQYF. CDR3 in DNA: TGTGCCAGCAGCTTCGAGGGGGCCTACGAGCAGTACTTC.

The CDR3 sequence: CASILSGRLTDTQYF. DNA for the CDR3: TGCGCCAGCATCCTTAGCGGGAGGCTTACAGATACGCAGTATTTT. This chain uses TRBV5-1 with TRBJ2-3; 10 bases align to TRBD2. Germline V gene lookup returns CDR1 SGHRS and CDR2 YFSETQ. The CDR3 has 15 amino acids. V was clipped by 6 bases and J by 3 bases; unmatched bases: 7.

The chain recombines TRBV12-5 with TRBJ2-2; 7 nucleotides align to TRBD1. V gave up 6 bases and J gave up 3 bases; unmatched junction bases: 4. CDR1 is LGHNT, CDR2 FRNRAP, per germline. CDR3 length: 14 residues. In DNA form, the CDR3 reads TGTGCTAGTGGACTAACAGGGGACACCGGGGAGCTGTTTTTT. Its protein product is CASGLTGDTGELFF.

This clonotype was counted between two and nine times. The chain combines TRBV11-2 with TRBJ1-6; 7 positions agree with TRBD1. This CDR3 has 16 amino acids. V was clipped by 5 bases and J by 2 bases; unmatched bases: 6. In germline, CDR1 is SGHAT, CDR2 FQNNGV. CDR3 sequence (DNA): TGTGCCAGCAGCCCCCGACAGGGAACCTATAATTCACCCCTCCACTTT. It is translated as CASSPRQGTYNSPLHF. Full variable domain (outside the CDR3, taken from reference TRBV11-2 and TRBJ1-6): EAGVAQSPRYKIIEKRQSVAFWCNPISGHATLYWYQQILGQGPKLLIQFQNNGVVDDSQLPKDRFSAERLKGVDSTLKIQPAKLEDSAVYLCASSPRQGTYNSPLHFGNGTRLTVT.

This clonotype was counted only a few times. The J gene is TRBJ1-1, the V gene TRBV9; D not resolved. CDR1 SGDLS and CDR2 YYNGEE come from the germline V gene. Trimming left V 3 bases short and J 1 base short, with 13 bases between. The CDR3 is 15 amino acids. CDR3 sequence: CASSAGRTENTEAFF. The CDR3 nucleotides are TGTGCCAGCAGCGCCGGACGAACAGAGAACACTGAAGCTTTCTTT.

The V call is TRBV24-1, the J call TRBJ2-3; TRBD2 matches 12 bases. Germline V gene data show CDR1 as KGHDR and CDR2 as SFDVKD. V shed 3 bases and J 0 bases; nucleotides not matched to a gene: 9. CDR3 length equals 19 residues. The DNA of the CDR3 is TGTGCCACCAGTGATGTTAACCCCGGGACTAGCGGGAGCACAGATACGCAGTATTTT. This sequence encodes CATSDVNPGTSGSTDTQYF.

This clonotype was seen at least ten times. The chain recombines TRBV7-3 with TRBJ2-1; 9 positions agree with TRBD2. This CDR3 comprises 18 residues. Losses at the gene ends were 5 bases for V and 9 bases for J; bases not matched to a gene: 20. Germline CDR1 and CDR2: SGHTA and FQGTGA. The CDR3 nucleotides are TGTGCCAGCAGCCCGTCCTTTAGCGGGAGATCGGCACAAGTTGAGCAGTTCTTC. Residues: CASSPSFSGRSAQVEQFF.

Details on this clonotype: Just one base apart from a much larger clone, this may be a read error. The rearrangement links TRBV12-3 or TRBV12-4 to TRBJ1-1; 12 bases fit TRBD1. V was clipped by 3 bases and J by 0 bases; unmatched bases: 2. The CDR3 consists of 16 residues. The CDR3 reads CASSFRDRGLNTEAFF. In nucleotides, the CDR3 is TGTGCCAGCAGTTTCCGGGACAGGGGGCTGAACACTGAAGCTTTCTTT.

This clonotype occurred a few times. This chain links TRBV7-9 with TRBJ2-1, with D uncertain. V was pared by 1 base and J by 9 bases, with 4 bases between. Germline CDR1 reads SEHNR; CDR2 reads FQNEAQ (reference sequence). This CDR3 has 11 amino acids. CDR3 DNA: TGTGCCAGCAGCTTAGACGGTGAGCAGTTCTTC. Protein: CASSLDGEQFF.

The CDR3 DNA follows: TGCAGCGGAAGAGATAGGGGAGGTGAGCAGTTCTTC. As protein: CSGRDRGGEQFF. V gene TRBV29-1 combines with J gene TRBJ2-1, with a possible D match to TRBD2 (6 bases). Germline V gene sequence: CDR1 SQVTM, CDR2 ANQGSEA. CDR3 length equals 12 residues. V gave up 7 bases and J gave up 9 bases, with 16 bases separating them.

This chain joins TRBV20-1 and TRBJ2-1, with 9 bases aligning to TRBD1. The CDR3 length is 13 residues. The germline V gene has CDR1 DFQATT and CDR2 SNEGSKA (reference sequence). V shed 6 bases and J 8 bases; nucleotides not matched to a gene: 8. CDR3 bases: TGCAGTGCCTTCCGGGGACAGGGCGATGAGCAGTTCTTC. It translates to CSAFRGQGDEQFF.

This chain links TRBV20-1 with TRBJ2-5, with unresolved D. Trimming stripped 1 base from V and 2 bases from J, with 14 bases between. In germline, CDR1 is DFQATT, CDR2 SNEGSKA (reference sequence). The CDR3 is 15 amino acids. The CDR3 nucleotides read TGCAGTGCTAGAGGCCCAGCTGCCGCTCAAGAGACCCAGTACTTC. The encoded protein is CSARGPAAAQETQYF.